Following are 7 T cell receptor beta chains from one sample sequenced in a study of cytomegalovirus exposure and HLA in healthy donors. The PCR had 60 Vbeta and 13 Jbeta primers. Profiling relied on immunoSEQ multiplex PCR, and the TCRdb table lists in-frame clones only, not all of them. The data hold fewer than 110,000 clones, with approximately 74% observed a single time. Source material: PBMCs. Every receptor here comes from a woman in her 40s in good health and CMV-seronegative.

This clone has a single count. V usage is TRBV6-5 and J usage is TRBJ2-5; D might be TRBD1 (6 bases). The V and J ends lost 0 bases and 5 bases respectively, with 16 bases between them. Per the germline V gene, CDR1 is MNHEY and CDR2 is SVGAGI. This CDR3 has 16 amino acids. DNA of the CDR3: TGTGCCAGCAGTTACTCGAGTTCAGGGGTCGCGGAGACCCAGTACTTC. As protein: CASSYSSSGVAETQYF.

This rearrangement joins TRBV5-4 to TRBJ2-1; 9 nucleotides match TRBD1. The V segment lost 4 bases and the J segment 8 bases; nucleotides outside the gene matches: 7. This CDR3 has 14 amino acids. Germline assignment: CDR1 SGHNT and CDR2 YYREEE (reference sequence). In DNA form, the CDR3 reads TGTGCCAGCAGCCCGGGACAGGGTTTCGATGAGCAGTTCTTC. This codes for CASSPGQGFDEQFF.

The V and J genes are TRBV4-2 and TRBJ2-3; 10 bases are shared with TRBD2. CDR3 length: 15 amino acids. Germline V CDR1 and CDR2: LGHNA, YNFKEQ. Trimming removed 4 bases from V and 4 bases from J; junction bases left unmatched: 5. The CDR3 nucleotides read TGTGCCAGCAGCCCCCAAGCGGGAGGGTCAGATACGCAGTATTTT. Protein sequence: CASSPQAGGSDTQYF.

The rearrangement uses TRBV11-2 and TRBJ2-1; tentative D call: TRBD1 (5 bases). The CDR3 covers 14 residues. CDR1 is SGHAT, CDR2 FQNNGV, per germline. V dropped 2 bases and J dropped 4 bases, with 9 bases sitting between them. The CDR3 here is CASSLLGVYNEQFF. DNA of the CDR3: TGTGCCAGCAGCTTACTAGGGGTTTACAATGAGCAGTTCTTC.

The chain carries TRBV7-9 and TRBJ1-1; D might be TRBD1 (5 bases). This CDR3 is 14 amino acids long. V dropped 0 bases and J dropped 1 base, with 6 bases sitting between them. Germline V gene lookup returns CDR1 SEHNR and CDR2 FQNEAQ (reference sequence). The CDR3 bases are TGTGCCAGCAGCTTAGCGGGGGGGAACACTGAAGCTTTCTTT. It yields the protein CASSLAGGNTEAFF.

CDR3 DNA sequence: TGTGCCAGCAGCGTAGGTCTAGCGGGACTCCAGGAGCAGTACTTC. It codes for CASSVGLAGLQEQYF. The chain combines TRBV9 with TRBJ2-7, with 9 bases that match TRBD2. Germline V gene lookup returns CDR1 SGDLS and CDR2 YYNGEE. The CDR3 runs to 15 residues. The J segment lost 7 bases and the V segment lost 0 bases, leaving 8 bases of the junction unmatched. The full variable domain, its missing parts supplied by reference TRBV9 and TRBJ2-7, is DSGVTQTPKHLITATGQRVTLRCSPRSGDLSVYWYQQSLDQGLQFLIQYYNGEERAKGNILERFSAQQFPDLHSELNLSSLELGDSALYFCASSVGLAGLQEQYFGPGTRLTVT.

The V and J genes are TRBV2 and TRBJ2-2; 12 nucleotides line up with TRBD2. The CDR3 length is 15 residues. Germline CDR1 reads SNHLY; CDR2 reads FYNNEI. Losses at the gene ends were 9 bases for V and 3 bases for J; bases not matched to a gene: 5. CDR3 amino acids: CASRTSGDYTGELFF. Written as DNA, the CDR3 is TGTGCCAGTAGGACTAGCGGGGACTACACCGGGGAGCTGTTTTTT.